The TCR beta chain described here comes from a study of CD8 T cells in Susac syndrome (dated by TCRdb to between 2018 and 2020). Background for the entire study: Among the sequenced Susac syndrome patients, about 6 had clinically active disease and roughly eight were in clinical remission. The study used repertoire sequencing to test whether antigen drove CD8+ T cell activation and differentiation in Susac syndrome. Susac syndrome patients were therapy-naive, on corticosteroids (some also receiving IVIg), or on IVIg alone at blood withdrawal.

Overall results and qualifications from the work: The number of individuals in the TCR sequencing and HLA analysis was recognized as being relatively small. In patients with Susac syndrome, the CD4+ T cell repertoire showed no detectable clonal expansion.

High-throughput TCR beta sequencing profiled peripheral blood CD8+ and CD4+ T cells from healthy donors, Susac syndrome patients and multiple sclerosis patients. Susac syndrome patients met recently defined diagnostic criteria for definite or probable disease. Bulk CD8+ and CD4+ T cells were purified by magnetic negative isolation, whereas CD8+ TEMRA cells were enriched by FACS. Blood was drawn into EDTA tubes, processed within 24 hours, and PBMCs were isolated by density gradient centrifugation. PBMCs intended for TCR sequencing were cryopreserved in liquid nitrogen and were subsequently thawed in a 37 degrees C water bath. A purity of at least 90% was achieved for sorted or isolated CD4+, CD8+ and CD8+ TEMRA cells. RNA was extracted using the RNeasy kit, and about 0.45 to 1 ug of the RNA was reverse transcribed with random hexamers. The immunoSEQ multiplex PCR assay, which covers 54 Vbeta and 13 Jbeta segments, was used to amplify TCR beta CDR3 regions. To correct PCR amplification bias, a synthetic template baseline was used for both primer optimization and computational correction. Per the authors' processing: Reads were assigned to V, D and J genes according to IMGT and analyzed in immunoSEQ Analyzer, with only productive sequences retained. Clonality was computed as one minus Shannon entropy normalized by log2 of the number of productive unique sequences. Public and private clones were assessed among the 100 most prevalent clones of each patient and control. A clone was defined as Susac-specific if it was absent from the healthy and MS cohorts, from over a thousand published viral clones and from other ImmuneACCESS disease sequences. TCRdb redid the processing of the public reads, applying fastp at Q25 and MiXCR, and retained in-frame beta chains. Identical CDR3 proteins give one entry, which carries the most common genes and DNA. TCRdb assigned the V and J calls; the authors' analysis was not used. The sample profile shows about 210,000 distinct CDR3 sequences; about 94% of them were found once. Jointly, the top ten make up over 0.15% of the sample.

Trimming accounts for 2 bases at V and 4 bases at J, while the number of junction bases matched to no gene is 9. Looking up the germline V gene yields CDR1 MNHEY and CDR2 SVGAGI. Spanning cysteine to phenylalanine, the CDR3 consists of 17 amino acids. The only DNA kept is the CDR3, 51 bases in frame from the first base. This clonotype has just one count. Its target antigen remains unknown. Base quality data are lacking; no much larger clone is found one base away. One read represents weak support. This TCR came from a human donor with Susac syndrome. Specimen: CD4+ T cells from PBMCs. The V gene is TRBV6-5 and the J gene is TRBJ2-5; 11 bases in the junction line up with TRBD2. The CDR3: CASSYGVSGGAGETQYF. The DNA sequence is TGTGCCAGCAGTTACGGTGTTAGCGGGGGGGCAGGAGAGACCCAGTACTTC.